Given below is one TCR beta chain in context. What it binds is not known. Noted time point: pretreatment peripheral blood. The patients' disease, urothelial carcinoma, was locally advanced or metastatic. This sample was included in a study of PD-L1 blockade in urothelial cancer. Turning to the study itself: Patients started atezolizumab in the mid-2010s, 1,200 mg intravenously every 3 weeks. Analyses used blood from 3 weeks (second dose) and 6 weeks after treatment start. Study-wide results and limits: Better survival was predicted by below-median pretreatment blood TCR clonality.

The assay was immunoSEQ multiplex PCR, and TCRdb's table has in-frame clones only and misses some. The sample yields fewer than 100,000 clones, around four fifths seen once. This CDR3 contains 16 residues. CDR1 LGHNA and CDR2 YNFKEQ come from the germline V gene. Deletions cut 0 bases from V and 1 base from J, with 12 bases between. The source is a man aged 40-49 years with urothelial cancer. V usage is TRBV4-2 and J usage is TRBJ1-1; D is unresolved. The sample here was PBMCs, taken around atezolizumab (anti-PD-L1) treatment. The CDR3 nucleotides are TGTGCCAGCAGCCAAGACAGGCTGCGAACGAACACTGAAGCTTTCTTT. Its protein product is CASSQDRLRTNTEAFF.